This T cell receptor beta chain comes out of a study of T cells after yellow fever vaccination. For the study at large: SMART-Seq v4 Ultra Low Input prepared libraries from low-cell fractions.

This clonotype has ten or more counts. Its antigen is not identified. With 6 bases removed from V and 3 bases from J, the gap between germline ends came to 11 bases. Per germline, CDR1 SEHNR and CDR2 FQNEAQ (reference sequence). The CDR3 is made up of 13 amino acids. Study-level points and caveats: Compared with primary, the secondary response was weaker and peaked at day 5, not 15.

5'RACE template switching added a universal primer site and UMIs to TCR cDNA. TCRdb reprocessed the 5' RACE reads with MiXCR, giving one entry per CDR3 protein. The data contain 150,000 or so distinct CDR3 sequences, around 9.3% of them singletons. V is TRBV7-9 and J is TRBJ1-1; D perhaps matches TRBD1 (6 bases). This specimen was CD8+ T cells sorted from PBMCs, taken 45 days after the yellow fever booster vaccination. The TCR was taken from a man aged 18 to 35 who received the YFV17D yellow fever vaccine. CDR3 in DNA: TGTGCCAGCAGAGGGGGGGTGGACACTGAAGCTTTCTTT. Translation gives CASRGGVDTEAFF.